These 11 T cell receptor beta chains were sequenced from one sample in a study of memory CD4+ T cells and cytomegalovirus serostatus (dated by TCRdb to between 2018 and 2021). Library generation was performed with the immunoSEQ multiplex PCR assay. Here the immuneACCESS table is served through TCRdb, limited to in-frame sequences with V and J called. Missing clones are a known gap in these copies; in checked studies unresolved V genes cover under half, and the rest lacks a known reason. This sample gives tens of thousands of clones in total; roughly 80% of them show up just once. The ten biggest clones cover around 0.9% of the sample. Single viable CD3+CD4+CD8-CD45RO+ cells were sorted as memory CD4+ T cells on a FACSAria II. The sequencing input was memory CD4+ T cells from blood. Every receptor here comes from an adult in good health and CMV-seronegative.

This chain connects TRBV6-1 to TRBJ2-3; D is perhaps TRBD2 (7 bases). Trimming took off 7 bases at V and 0 bases at J, with 11 bases between the two ends. Germline-derived CDR1 and CDR2 are MNHNS and SASEGT. This CDR3 is 14 amino acids long. The CDR3 protein is CASTRGLSTDTQYF. The CDR3 DNA reads as TGTGCCAGCACGCGGGGGCTAAGCACAGATACGCAGTATTTT.

The V gene is TRBV6-5, the J gene TRBJ2-3; a weak D match, TRBD1 (5 bases). The CDR3 runs 14 residues. Per germline, CDR1 MNHEY and CDR2 SVGAGI. The germline V and J ends were trimmed by 0 bases and 2 bases, with 6 bases remaining between them. The DNA for the CDR3 is TGTGCCAGCAGTTACTCAGGGGACACAGATACGCAGTATTTT. As protein: CASSYSGDTDTQYF.

The chain recombines TRBV28 with TRBJ1-2; a weak D match, TRBD1 (6 bases). V was shortened by 10 bases and J by 4 bases, with 13 bases between the two germline ends. Germline CDR1 MDHEN, CDR2 SYDVKM. This CDR3 region has 12 residues. The CDR3 coding sequence is TGTGCCACCAATACAGGGATCTATGGCTACACCTTC. It specifies CATNTGIYGYTF.

The rearrangement uses TRBV7-2 and TRBJ1-4; D is ambiguous. Trimming took off 3 bases at V and 6 bases at J, with 11 bases between the two ends. The CDR3 has 14 residues. Germline V CDR1 and CDR2: SGHTA, FQGNSA. The CDR3 DNA is TGTGCCAGCAGCTTTTCTCGAAGCGATGAAAAACTGTTTTTT. This sequence encodes CASSFSRSDEKLFF.

J is TRBJ1-2 and V is TRBV6-5; 7 bases match TRBD1. The V gene end was trimmed by 6 bases and the J gene end by 7 bases; junction bases not matched to a gene: 11. This CDR3 spans 14 amino acids. Looked up from germline, CDR1 is MNHEY and CDR2 is SVGAGI. The chain's CDR3 is CASRTRGHIGGYTF. The CDR3 bases are TGTGCCAGCAGGACAAGGGGGCATATCGGTGGCTACACCTTC.

The chain couples TRBV6-5 to TRBJ2-1; D gene ambiguous. This CDR3 spans 12 amino acids. Trimming removed 6 bases from V and 6 bases from J, with 9 bases in between. CDR1 MNHEY and CDR2 SVGAGI come from the germline V gene. CDR3 in DNA: TGTGCCAGCAGAAGCCAACCCAATGAGCAGTTCTTC. Residues: CASRSQPNEQFF.

The chain links TRBV29-1 to TRBJ2-5; the match to TRBD2 covers 12 bases. V was clipped by 4 bases and J by 6 bases; unmatched bases: 12. The CDR3 runs 16 residues. The germline V gene has CDR1 SQVTM and CDR2 ANQGSEA. The CDR3 protein is CSVGRASGRAGQTQYF. Here the CDR3 DNA reads TGCAGCGTTGGAAGGGCTAGCGGGAGGGCCGGTCAGACCCAGTACTTC.

The chain links TRBV9 to TRBJ2-3; D not certain. Trimming took 10 bases from V and 2 from J, leaving 14 bases between them. The CDR3 is made up of 13 amino acids. Germline V CDR1 and CDR2: SGDLS, YYNGEE. The CDR3 protein is CASQSRDTDTQYF. The CDR3 coding sequence is TGTGCCTCCCAGAGTAGGGACACAGATACGCAGTATTTT.

The chain recombines TRBV7-3 with TRBJ2-5; D is possibly TRBD2 (6 bases). The ends were cut back, 5 bases at V and 2 bases at J, with 18 bases in the middle. Germline-derived CDR1 and CDR2 are SGHTA and FQGTGA. The CDR3 extends over 16 amino acids. DNA of the CDR3: TGTGCCAGCAGCCTCGGGGGACGGGTCCCTCAAGAGACCCAGTACTTC. It is translated as CASSLGGRVPQETQYF.

The V call is TRBV7-3, the J call TRBJ2-3, with 9 nucleotides matching TRBD2. The ends lost 5 bases at V and 5 bases at J; junction bases unmatched: 11. The CDR3 length is 16 residues. CDR1 and CDR2 (germline): SGHTA, FQGTGA. This CDR3 is CASSRAGGRGGDTQYF. The CDR3 nucleotides read TGTGCCAGCAGCAGAGCAGGCGGGAGGGGTGGAGATACGCAGTATTTT.

The gene calls are TRBV5-1 and TRBJ1-1; TRBD1 might be the D (5 bases). This CDR3 region has 15 residues. Looked up from germline, CDR1 is SGHRS and CDR2 is YFSETQ. V lost 0 bases and J lost 5, with 14 bases in between. CDR3 region: CASSLAGAPGTEAFF. CDR3 DNA: TGCGCCAGCAGCTTGGCCGGGGCCCCCGGGACTGAAGCTTTCTTT.